This is a list of T cell receptor beta chains from one sample in a study of CD8+CD57+ T cells in acquired aplastic anemia. TCRdb redid the calling of the reads with MiXCR, one entry per CDR3 protein. The sample yields 150,000 to 200,000 distinct CDR3 sequences, about 64% seen once. The sequencing input was sorted CD4+, CD8+, or CD8+CD57+ T cells (not recorded which) from PBMCs. Source of these receptors: a human donor with severe aplastic anemia or a healthy control (not recorded which). Both conserved end residues are trimmed from each CDR3.

>TRBV12-3/TRBV12-4
ASSSRSWAEFRSPLH
>TRBV5-1
ASSLFMDRNEKLF
>TRBV2
ASTTSRVGETQY
>TRBV19
ASIGTGLRGTEAF
>TRBV15
ASSRESRDRIVEQY
>TRBV10-2
ASSENAGSGANVLT
>TRBV12-3/TRBV12-4
ASSLGNSGNTIY
>TRBV7-9
ASSLQQGVNEQF
>TRBV25-1
ASSDEDPSRWNEQF
>TRBV19
ASSIGRGNTEAF
>TRBV4-1
ASSSIHSGDRLAYGYT
>TRBV29-1
SVEGVDEQY
>TRBV5-6
ASSTGDGYT
>TRBV7-8
ASSRTGGLDEAF
>TRBV7-6
ASSRAETQY
>TRBV5-4
ASSPGTGLEAF
>TRBV7-9
ASSLPPNTEAF
>TRBV27
ASSLRSYNEQF
>TRBV20-1
SARPGAGTQY
>TRBV7-9
ASSLLRTTNEKLF
>TRBV6-1
ASSSLAGAGETQY
>TRBV7-2
ASSLEHGNQPQH
>TRBV29-1
SVERTSGVGETQY
>TRBV7-9
ASSVEDPYGYT
>TRBV4-1
ASSRSGTGVAEQY
>TRBV20-1
SAREAPTDLGETQY
>TRBV19
ASSTTDGYGYT
>TRBV10-3
AIGSGTGTPNEQF
>TRBV5-1
ASSRQGTDLSYEQY
>TRBV5-1
ASSRGQGAWEQY
>TRBV7-7
ASSQTGNQETQY
>TRBV2
ASSDGGGANVLT
>TRBV27
ASSPGQGSFEQY
>TRBV7-9
ASSSTGIETQY
>TRBV6-6
ASSDRTTEAF
>TRBV20-1
SAPPRNTEAF
>TRBV25-1
ASSDSRGTLGEKLF
>TRBV9
ASSRTARQETQY
>TRBV7-9
ASSPSGGNTEAF
>TRBV7-9
ASSSSRGNEQF
>TRBV25-1
ASSVSMGGLYEQY
>TRBV10-3
AISLLGNTEAF
>TRBV7-9
ASQRVNTEAF
>TRBV6-5
ASSYVQGPTYEQY
>TRBV12-3/TRBV12-4
ASSLEGGISGEQY
>TRBV7-8
ASSLARYQDRYNEQF
>TRBV15
ATSRSVDYEQY
>TRBV20-1
SARGRGDYEQY
>TRBV9
ASSVSGKHLH
>TRBV12-3/TRBV12-4
ASSFLGDNTEAF
>TRBV7-9
ASSLGAGTYNEQF
>TRBV5-1
ASRWDRVSPLH
>TRBV29-1
SVRLGHLKNTGELF
>TRBV5-1
ASSSGQTESPLH
>TRBV10-1
ASSWDRSNQPQH
>TRBV7-8
ASSPVGGQPFTDTQY
>TRBV7-2
ASSLGGAGGRLAYEQY
>TRBV15
ATTVRYQETQY